The 24 T cell receptor beta chains given below trace back to one sample, sequenced in a study of blood T cell repertoires in COVID-19. Clones were read by immunoSEQ multiplex PCR, and TCRdb kept only the in-frame ones, dropping some. The sample includes approximately 280,000 clones, more than 80% of them seen just once. The specimen sequenced was peripheral blood. The receptor set was obtained from a woman aged 25 to 45 with COVID-19, enrolled during active disease.

The chain uses TRBV27 and TRBJ2-7, with D uncertain. The V and J ends lost 0 bases and 7 bases respectively, with 16 bases between them. This CDR3 spans 15 amino acids. Germline CDR1 reads MNHEY; CDR2 reads SMNVEV (reference sequence). The CDR3 protein is CASSLSGRPGREQYF. The DNA for the CDR3 is TGTGCCAGCAGTTTATCGGGTAGACCGGGTAGGGAGCAGTACTTC.

The genes are TRBV9 and TRBJ2-2; 14 bases align to TRBD2. V lost 4 bases to trimming and J lost 6 bases; unmatched junction nucleotides: 5. CDR3 length: 16 amino acids. Germline loops: CDR1 SGDLS, CDR2 YYNGEE. The CDR3 loop reads CASSPRLAGGSGELFF. In nucleotides, the CDR3 is TGTGCCAGCAGCCCACGACTAGCGGGAGGGTCCGGGGAGCTGTTTTTT.

The chain uses TRBV30 and TRBJ2-5; D possibly corresponds to TRBD2 (5 bases). The CDR3 length is 13 residues. V was shortened by 3 bases and J by 7 bases, with 15 bases between the two germline ends. Germline V CDR1 and CDR2: GTSNPN, SVGIG (reference sequence). CDR3 in amino acids: CAWSLGGIATQYF. CDR3 coding DNA: TGTGCCTGGAGCCTAGGAGGAATTGCGACCCAGTACTTC.

The chain employs TRBV6-1 and TRBJ1-1, with D maybe TRBD1 (5 bases). CDR1 is MNHNS, CDR2 SASEGT, per germline. The ends were cut back, 4 bases at V and 0 bases at J, with 15 bases in the middle. There are 16 residues in the CDR3. The CDR3 bases are TGTGCCAGCAGTGGCCGTGCGGGAGGGGTGAACACTGAAGCTTTCTTT. Translated, it gives CASSGRAGGVNTEAFF.

The V and J genes are TRBV7-8 and TRBJ1-1; D might be TRBD1 (5 bases). CDR3 length equals 17 residues. V was clipped by 3 bases and J by 1 base, with 18 bases between them. Germline lookup yields CDR1 SGHVS and CDR2 FQNEAQ. The CDR3: CASSFLARQGSNTEAFF. CDR3 nucleotides: TGTGCCAGCAGCTTCCTGGCCCGGCAGGGATCGAACACTGAAGCTTTCTTT.

The chain joins TRBV9 to TRBJ1-3, with D unresolved. The germline V gene has CDR1 SGDLS and CDR2 YYNGEE. This CDR3 has 14 residues. Between the trimmed V and J ends, which lost 3 bases and 4 bases, there was a span of 11 bases. The CDR3 loop is CASSAPELGNTIYF. CDR3 nucleotides: TGTGCCAGCAGCGCCCCCGAGCTCGGAAACACCATATATTTT.

The V and J genes are TRBV11-2 and TRBJ1-4; a weak D match, TRBD1 (6 bases). The V gene's germline CDR1 is SGHAT and CDR2 FQNNGV. This CDR3 region has 16 residues. V lost 5 bases and J 0 bases, leaving 13 bases between the germline ends. The CDR3 reads CASSPWTVTTNEKLFF. CDR3 bases: TGTGCCAGCAGCCCCTGGACAGTTACAACTAATGAAAAACTGTTTTTT.

The chain is built from TRBV4-1 and TRBJ2-5; D is perhaps TRBD2 (6 bases). This CDR3 has 18 residues. V gave up 0 bases and J gave up 0 bases, with 17 bases separating them. Germline V gene sequence: CDR1 MGHRA, CDR2 YSYEKL. The CDR3 DNA sequence: TGCGCCAGCAGCCAAGATCTTACTAGCTTTTCGTACCAAGAGACCCAGTACTTC. Protein: CASSQDLTSFSYQETQYF.

This sequence joins TRBV7-2 and TRBJ2-4, with 8 bases fitting TRBD2. This CDR3 has 16 residues. Germline V gives CDR1 SGHTA, CDR2 FQGNSA. V shed 5 bases and J 8 bases; nucleotides not matched to a gene: 14. The CDR3 loop is CASSLTPGGAGDIQYF. Written as DNA, the CDR3 is TGTGCCAGCAGCCTTACTCCGGGGGGGGCAGGGGACATTCAGTACTTC.

V usage is TRBV5-1 and J usage is TRBJ2-7, with 8 positions matching TRBD2. CDR1 and CDR2 (germline): SGHRS, YFSETQ. The CDR3 loop spans 14 amino acids. J was trimmed by 3 bases and V by 3 bases; bases with no gene match: 5. The CDR3 DNA sequence: TGCGCCAGCAGCTCAACTAGCGGAGTCTACGAGCAGTACTTC. The encoded protein is CASSSTSGVYEQYF. Complete variable domain (other parts from reference TRBV5-1 and TRBJ2-7): KAGVTQTPRYLIKTRGQQVTLSCSPISGHRSVSWYQQTPGQGLQFLFEYFSETQRNKGNFPGRFSGRQFSNSRSEMNVSTLELGDSALYLCASSSTSGVYEQYFGPGTRLTVT.

The chain uses TRBV19 and TRBJ2-2; D call uncertain. V was trimmed by 6 bases and J by 0 bases, leaving 8 bases between them. CDR1 and CDR2 (germline): LNHDA, SQIVND (reference sequence). This CDR3 comprises 14 residues. CDR3 nucleotide sequence: TGTGCCAGTAGCCACAGAACGAACACCGGGGAGCTGTTTTTT. Protein sequence: CASSHRTNTGELFF.

V is TRBV30 and J is TRBJ2-5; 9 bases fit TRBD2. The CDR3 is 20 residues long. CDR1 is GTSNPN and CDR2 is SVGIG in the germline V gene (reference sequence). Trimming at V came to 4 bases and at J to 4 bases, leaving 25 bases not matched to a gene. The CDR3 loop is CAWTPGPGNERGRAGETQYF. CDR3 DNA sequence: TGTGCCTGGACCCCTGGGCCAGGGAACGAGCGCGGGAGGGCCGGAGAGACCCAGTACTTC.

The CDR3: CASSHVRLARHEQYF. CDR3 coding DNA: TGTGCCAGCAGTCATGTGAGATTAGCGAGGCACGAGCAGTACTTC. The V call is TRBV6-5, the J call TRBJ2-7; D is possibly TRBD2 (5 bases). Trimming stripped 5 bases from V and 5 bases from J, with 19 bases between. There are 15 residues in the CDR3. Germline lookup yields CDR1 MNHEY and CDR2 SVGAGI.

J is TRBJ2-7 and V is TRBV4-2; TRBD2 might be the D (6 bases). CDR1 and CDR2 (germline): LGHNA, YNFKEQ. With 3 bases removed from V and 6 bases from J, the gap between germline ends came to 24 bases. This CDR3 comprises 17 residues. DNA of the CDR3: TGTGCCAGCAGCCACCGGGGCGGGGCCCTCATGCCATCCGAGCAGTACTTC. Translation: CASSHRGGALMPSEQYF.

The V gene is TRBV6-1, the J gene TRBJ1-5, with D hard to call. This CDR3 is 15 amino acids long. Trimming took 2 bases from V and 2 from J, leaving 10 bases between them. Per germline, CDR1 MNHNS and CDR2 SASEGT. The chain's CDR3 is CASSERRAGNQPQHF. The CDR3, as DNA: TGTGCCAGCAGTGAAAGGCGGGCTGGCAATCAGCCCCAGCATTTT.

This clone has just one count. Other DNA sequences in this sample translate to the same CDR3. The V call is TRBV6-5, the J call TRBJ1-1; D gene unclear. The germline gives CDR1 MNHEY, CDR2 SVGAGI. The CDR3 has 13 amino acids. V dropped 0 bases and J dropped 2 bases, with 4 bases sitting between them. The DNA of the CDR3 is TGTGCCAGCAGTTACTCACTTAACACTGAAGCTTTCTTT. Amino acids: CASSYSLNTEAFF.

The chain has TRBV6-6 and TRBJ1-1; D is possibly TRBD1 (5 bases). This CDR3 region has 13 residues. Germline values: CDR1 MNHNY, CDR2 SVGAGI (reference sequence). Deletions cut 6 bases from V and 3 bases from J, with 11 bases between. The CDR3 sequence is CASSRDRDTEAFF. CDR3 coding DNA: TGTGCCAGCAGCAGGGATCGGGACACTGAAGCTTTCTTT.

The rearrangement uses TRBV28 and TRBJ1-1; 7 bases map to TRBD1. The junction had 5 bases not matched to a gene; V was cut back by 9 bases and J by 1 base. The CDR3 runs to 13 residues. CDR1 MDHEN and CDR2 SYDVKM come from the germline V gene. This CDR3 is CASLDRSNTEAFF. The CDR3 region has the DNA TGTGCCAGTTTGGACAGGTCGAACACTGAAGCTTTCTTT.

This clone occurred once. This chain uses TRBV18 with TRBJ2-7; 7 bases align to TRBD1. The germline CDR1 and CDR2 sequences are KGHSH and LQKENI. The V gene end was trimmed by 4 bases and the J gene end by 3 bases; junction bases not matched to a gene: 15. This CDR3 is 17 amino acids long. As DNA, the CDR3 is TGTGCCAGCTCACTACCCCCGCCCGGGACAGCGAGCTACGAGCAGTACTTC. Translation gives CASSLPPPGTASYEQYF.

The chain links TRBV19 to TRBJ1-5, with 8 bases fitting TRBD1. CDR1 is LNHDA and CDR2 is SQIVND in the germline V gene (reference sequence). This CDR3 has 14 amino acids. After removal of 8 bases from V and 3 bases from J, the junction contained 6 bases not matched to a gene. The CDR3 DNA reads as TGTGCCAGTGGGCAGACAGGGGCCAATCAGCCCCAGCATTTT. This codes for CASGQTGANQPQHF.

This chain uses TRBV5-1 with TRBJ2-7; TRBD1 is a possible D gene (5 bases). Germline V lookup: CDR1 SGHRS, CDR2 YFSETQ. With 0 bases removed from V and 0 bases from J, the gap between germline ends came to 7 bases. CDR3 length equals 14 residues. CDR3 loop: CASSLGRVSYEQYF. The CDR3 nucleotides are TGCGCCAGCAGCTTGGGCAGGGTCTCCTACGAGCAGTACTTC.

The rearrangement uses TRBV5-1 and TRBJ2-1; 14 bases line up with TRBD2. After removal of 0 bases from V and 6 bases from J, the junction contained 5 bases not matched to a gene. Per the germline V gene, CDR1 is SGHRS and CDR2 is YFSETQ. The CDR3 has 17 amino acids. CDR3 sequence reads: CASSLGLAGGPGNEQFF. CDR3 coding DNA: TGCGCCAGCAGCTTGGGACTAGCGGGAGGGCCGGGCAATGAGCAGTTCTTC.

The chain carries TRBV4-1 and TRBJ1-4; 10 nucleotides agree with TRBD1. The CDR3 totals 15 residues. Trimming took 4 bases from V and 6 from J; bases not matched to a gene: 5. Germline V gene sequence: CDR1 MGHRA, CDR2 YSYEKL. CDR3 in DNA: TGCGCCAGCAGCCGGTCGGGGACAGGGGATGAAAAACTGTTTTTT. Translated: CASSRSGTGDEKLFF.

V usage is TRBV7-2 and J usage is TRBJ1-1; D not certain. V lost 5 bases and J 4 bases, leaving 11 bases between the germline ends. Germline values: CDR1 SGHTA, CDR2 FQGNSA. The CDR3 contains 13 residues. CDR3 protein: CASSLEEGTEAFF. CDR3 DNA sequence: TGTGCCAGCAGCCTCGAGGAAGGCACTGAAGCTTTCTTT.